This T cell receptor (beta chain) is from a study of cytomegalovirus exposure and HLA in healthy donors. General study results and limits: Follow-up analysis later connected one missense variant in DCLRE1C with trimming of TCR beta V- and J-genes. Another analysis was done later, and it associated around 15,000 TCR beta sequences with HLA alleles at 0.05 false discovery rate.

Points on this clone: What it binds is not known.

Researchers ran the PCR with 60 Vbeta and 13 Jbeta primers. Clones were sequenced by immunoSEQ multiplex PCR, and TCRdb holds only the in-frame ones, with some missing. The sample records 100,000 or so clones, around four fifths being singletons. At the time of sampling, donors were nominally healthy, though unrecorded immune exposures were likely. The sample taken for sequencing was PBMCs. This clonotype was obtained from a woman in her thirties or forties in good health and CMV-seropositive.

The CDR3 protein is CASSILSEGLYGYTF. In DNA, the CDR3 is TGTGCCAGTAGTATCCTGTCAGAGGGACTCTATGGCTACACCTTC. V and J are TRBV19 and TRBJ1-2, with a tentative D call TRBD1 (5 bases). V dropped 3 bases and J dropped 4 bases, with 15 bases sitting between them. CDR1 is LNHDA, CDR2 SQIVND, per germline (reference sequence). This CDR3 contains 15 residues.